This T cell receptor beta chain was sequenced during a study of early T cells in non-severe SARS-CoV-2 infection. Each single cDNA molecule received a unique molecular identifier. TCRdb re-called the 5' RACE reads through MiXCR, storing one row per CDR3 protein. The repertoire holds fewer than 80,000 distinct CDR3 sequences, with 8% to 9% as singletons. V dropped 3 bases and J dropped 7 bases, with 12 bases sitting between them. CDR3 length: 13 amino acids. This chain links TRBV12-3 or TRBV12-4 with TRBJ1-1; D uncertain. This sample comprised whole blood, obtained at baseline. The clonotype comes from an adult who was a healthcare worker with PCR-confirmed SARS-CoV-2 infection or an uninfected control (not recorded which). Here the CDR3 reads CASSLDMDVEAFF. Written as DNA, the CDR3 is TGTGCCAGCAGTTTGGATATGGACGTTGAAGCTTTCTTT.